Listed below are T cell receptor beta chains from one sample, sequenced in a study of shared clonotypes between healthy human individuals. Clones were read by immunoSEQ multiplex PCR, and TCRdb kept only the in-frame ones, dropping some. The sample consists of roughly 1,500,000 clones, 95% to 99% of them appearing once. The sequenced material came from naive CD4+ T cells sorted from blood. Source of these receptors: a man in his thirties or forties in good health. The CDR3 runs from the conserved cysteine through the conserved F or W. Fields, in order: D gene, V gene, J gene, clone size, CDR3 protein, CDR3 DNA. D genes are given only for firm matches. The size field is filled for only some rows; it gives once, few, many or a size class.

d_gene: -; v_gene: TRBV12-5; j_gene: TRBJ1-3; abundance: -; CDR3aa: CASAWGNIGNTIYF; CDR3nt: TGTGCTAGTGCGTGGGGGAATATCGGAAACACCATATATTTT
d_gene: -; v_gene: TRBV30; j_gene: TRBJ2-1; abundance: once; CDR3aa: CAWNHKTGKDYYGEQFF; CDR3nt: TGTGCCTGGAACCACAAGACAGGCAAGGACTACTACGGTGAGCAGTTCTTC
d_gene: -; v_gene: TRBV4-3; j_gene: TRBJ2-7; abundance: -; CDR3aa: CASSQVGSYEQYF; CDR3nt: TGCGCCAGCAGCCAAGTTGGCTCCTACGAGCAGTACTTC
d_gene: -; v_gene: TRBV13; j_gene: TRBJ2-1; abundance: -; CDR3aa: CASSLRFVPAEQFF; CDR3nt: TGTGCCAGCAGCTTGAGGTTCGTACCTGCTGAGCAGTTCTTC
d_gene: TRBD1; v_gene: TRBV28; j_gene: TRBJ1-2; abundance: -; CDR3aa: CASSYGTVNYGYTF; CDR3nt: TGTGCCAGCAGTTACGGGACAGTCAACTATGGCTACACCTTC
d_gene: TRBD2; v_gene: TRBV7-9; j_gene: TRBJ2-6; abundance: -; CDR3aa: CASSELAGGPTGANVLTF; CDR3nt: TGTGCCAGCAGCGAATTAGCGGGAGGGCCTACTGGGGCCAACGTCCTGACTTTC
d_gene: -; v_gene: TRBV13; j_gene: TRBJ2-1; abundance: -; CDR3aa: CASSLRDHEQFF; CDR3nt: TGTGCCAGCAGCCTCCGGGACCATGAGCAGTTCTTC
d_gene: -; v_gene: TRBV29-1; j_gene: TRBJ2-3; abundance: -; CDR3aa: CSILWTGTDTQYF; CDR3nt: TGCAGCATTTTATGGACAGGCACAGATACGCAGTATTTT
d_gene: -; v_gene: TRBV5-1; j_gene: TRBJ1-3; abundance: -; CDR3aa: CASSLASIGNTIYF; CDR3nt: TGCGCCAGCAGCTTGGCGTCAATTGGAAACACCATATATTTT
d_gene: TRBD2; v_gene: TRBV4-1; j_gene: TRBJ2-1; abundance: -; CDR3aa: CASSRGLAGNNEQFF; CDR3nt: TGCGCCAGCAGCCGCGGACTAGCGGGGAACAATGAGCAGTTCTTC
d_gene: TRBD1; v_gene: TRBV7-9; j_gene: TRBJ2-1; abundance: -; CDR3aa: CASIRDRGALYNEQFF; CDR3nt: TGTGCCAGCATCCGCGACAGGGGCGCCCTTTACAATGAGCAGTTCTTC
d_gene: -; v_gene: TRBV7-9; j_gene: TRBJ2-3; abundance: -; CDR3aa: CASSLAGSSTDTQYF; CDR3nt: TGTGCCAGCAGCTTGGCAGGTTCTAGCACAGATACGCAGTATTTT
d_gene: -; v_gene: TRBV28; j_gene: TRBJ2-7; abundance: -; CDR3aa: CASSLGGSYEQYF; CDR3nt: TGTGCCAGCAGCCTCGGGGGATCCTACGAGCAGTACTTC
d_gene: TRBD2; v_gene: TRBV6-1; j_gene: TRBJ2-7; abundance: -; CDR3aa: CASSALAGGTPGEQYF; CDR3nt: TGTGCCAGCAGTGCCCTAGCGGGAGGGACCCCGGGCGAGCAGTACTTC
d_gene: TRBD1; v_gene: TRBV28; j_gene: TRBJ2-7; abundance: -; CDR3aa: CASTLRDRHYEQYF; CDR3nt: TGTGCCAGCACCCTCCGGGACAGGCACTACGAGCAGTACTTC
d_gene: -; v_gene: TRBV6-1; j_gene: TRBJ2-3; abundance: -; CDR3aa: CASSGGGFTPTDTQYF; CDR3nt: TGTGCCAGCAGTGGAGGGGGGTTTACCCCCACAGATACGCAGTATTTT
d_gene: -; v_gene: TRBV11-2; j_gene: TRBJ1-1; abundance: -; CDR3aa: CASSLGGKSEAFF; CDR3nt: TGTGCCAGCAGCTTAGGGGGGAAGTCTGAAGCTTTCTTT
d_gene: -; v_gene: TRBV19; j_gene: TRBJ2-7; abundance: -; CDR3aa: CASSIDIRAYEQYF; CDR3nt: TGTGCCAGTAGTATAGATATCAGGGCCTACGAGCAGTACTTC
d_gene: -; v_gene: TRBV29-1; j_gene: TRBJ2-1; abundance: -; CDR3aa: CSVEQAIYNEQFF; CDR3nt: TGCAGCGTTGAACAGGCGATCTACAATGAGCAGTTCTTC
d_gene: TRBD1; v_gene: TRBV28; j_gene: TRBJ1-5; abundance: -; CDR3aa: CASRTGEQPQHF; CDR3nt: TGTGCCAGCAGGACAGGGGAACAGCCCCAGCATTTT
d_gene: -; v_gene: TRBV28; j_gene: TRBJ1-2; abundance: -; CDR3aa: CASTQGLGRGSYGYTF; CDR3nt: TGTGCCAGCACCCAAGGTCTTGGCAGGGGATCTTATGGCTACACCTTC
d_gene: TRBD2; v_gene: TRBV6-1; j_gene: TRBJ2-5; abundance: -; CDR3aa: CASSEAGTSAETQYF; CDR3nt: TGTGCCAGCAGTGAAGCCGGGACTAGCGCTGAGACCCAGTACTTC
d_gene: TRBD1; v_gene: TRBV6-1; j_gene: TRBJ1-1; abundance: -; CDR3aa: CASQGGLNTEAFF; CDR3nt: TGTGCCAGCCAAGGGGGCCTGAACACTGAAGCTTTCTTT
d_gene: TRBD1; v_gene: TRBV5-1; j_gene: TRBJ1-1; abundance: -; CDR3aa: CASSLQTGLNTEAFF; CDR3nt: TGCGCCAGCAGCCTACAGACAGGGCTTAACACTGAAGCTTTCTTT
d_gene: -; v_gene: TRBV28; j_gene: TRBJ2-3; abundance: -; CDR3aa: CASKRGQVYTQYF; CDR3nt: TGTGCCAGCAAGAGGGGCCAGGTATATACGCAGTATTTT
d_gene: TRBD2; v_gene: TRBV7-2; j_gene: TRBJ2-1; abundance: -; CDR3aa: CASSLYLAGGSYNEQFF; CDR3nt: TGTGCCAGCAGCTTATACCTAGCGGGCGGCTCCTACAATGAGCAGTTCTTC
d_gene: -; v_gene: TRBV10-3; j_gene: TRBJ2-3; abundance: -; CDR3aa: CAISAALGDTQYF; CDR3nt: TGTGCCATCAGTGCTGCTCTTGGAGATACGCAGTATTTT
d_gene: -; v_gene: TRBV6-5; j_gene: TRBJ1-3; abundance: -; CDR3aa: CASTATSSGNTIYF; CDR3nt: TGTGCCAGCACCGCGACAAGCTCTGGAAACACCATATATTTT
d_gene: TRBD2; v_gene: TRBV27; j_gene: TRBJ2-7; abundance: -; CDR3aa: CASRFISGSSYEQYF; CDR3nt: TGTGCCAGCAGGTTCATTAGCGGGAGTTCGTACGAGCAGTACTTC
d_gene: -; v_gene: TRBV7-7; j_gene: TRBJ1-3; abundance: -; CDR3aa: CASSLAGFGNTIYF; CDR3nt: TGTGCCAGCAGCTTAGCAGGATTTGGAAACACCATATATTTT
d_gene: -; v_gene: TRBV5-8; j_gene: TRBJ2-7; abundance: -; CDR3aa: CASSRSTRTYEQYF; CDR3nt: TGTGCCAGCAGCCGATCTACCCGAACCTACGAGCAGTACTTC
d_gene: TRBD2; v_gene: TRBV2; j_gene: TRBJ2-1; abundance: once; CDR3aa: CASRRVAGVNEQFF; CDR3nt: TGTGCCAGCAGGAGGGTAGCGGGAGTCAATGAGCAGTTCTTC
d_gene: -; v_gene: TRBV19; j_gene: TRBJ2-3; abundance: -; CDR3aa: CASSPSGETAQYF; CDR3nt: TGTGCCAGTAGTCCCTCCGGGGAAACGGCGCAGTATTTT
d_gene: -; v_gene: TRBV7-9; j_gene: TRBJ2-1; abundance: -; CDR3aa: CASSFHAGNEQFF; CDR3nt: TGTGCCAGCAGCTTCCATGCTGGGAATGAGCAGTTCTTC
d_gene: -; v_gene: TRBV7-2; j_gene: TRBJ2-7; abundance: -; CDR3aa: CASSLGLVRGNEQYF; CDR3nt: TGTGCCAGCAGCTTAGGTCTTGTCAGGGGAAACGAGCAGTACTTC
d_gene: -; v_gene: TRBV28; j_gene: TRBJ2-7; abundance: -; CDR3aa: CASSSEYEQYF; CDR3nt: TGTGCCAGCAGCTCGGAGTACGAGCAGTACTTC
d_gene: -; v_gene: TRBV28; j_gene: TRBJ1-3; abundance: -; CDR3aa: CASSLAGFSIYF; CDR3nt: TGTGCCAGCAGTTTGGCCGGGTTCTCCATATATTTT
d_gene: -; v_gene: TRBV19; j_gene: TRBJ2-7; abundance: -; CDR3aa: CASSNGFLYEQYF; CDR3nt: TGTGCCAGTAGTAATGGGTTTTTGTACGAGCAGTACTTC
d_gene: -; v_gene: TRBV5-1; j_gene: TRBJ1-5; abundance: -; CDR3aa: CASSLSHSNQPQHF; CDR3nt: TGCGCCAGCAGCTTGTCCCACAGCAATCAGCCCCAGCATTTT
d_gene: -; v_gene: TRBV28; j_gene: TRBJ1-2; abundance: -; CDR3aa: CAILMGPGYTF; CDR3nt: TGTGCCATCTTAATGGGGCCCGGCTACACCTTC
d_gene: -; v_gene: TRBV7-9; j_gene: TRBJ2-2; abundance: -; CDR3aa: CASSFQGMIAGELFF; CDR3nt: TGTGCCAGCAGCTTTCAGGGGATGATAGCCGGGGAGCTGTTTTTT